One and the same sample provided the 9 T cell receptor beta chains below, sequenced in a study of T-cell memory formation after mild COVID-19 (dated by TCRdb to the early 2020s). The method behind the library was 5' RACE. The sequencer listed for this sample is Illumina NovaSeq 6000. TCRdb reprocessing: public reads trimmed at Q25 with fastp, clones called with MiXCR, in-frame beta chains kept. For every CDR3 protein sequence, its rows merge into one entry that carries the most common genes and DNA. The sample table lists 450,000 to 650,000 distinct CDR3 sequences, under 20% of them with a count of one. The ten most abundant clones make up 12% of the sample. Sample: PBMCs or a T cell subset sorted from them (not recorded which). These receptors all stem from an adult woman who had mild COVID-19 (a few samples of this study predate the infection). The sample titles of this study are shuffled in the database, so cell type and time point are left out; the donor was told from shared clones.

This chain joins TRBV27 and TRBJ1-1; 7 positions agree with TRBD1. The junction had 12 bases not matched to a gene; V was cut back by 5 bases and J by 3 bases. Germline CDR1 MNHEY, CDR2 SMNVEV (reference sequence). The CDR3 runs 16 residues. CDR3 region: CASSATGLFGDTEAFF. CDR3 nucleotides: TGTGCCAGCAGTGCGACAGGGTTATTTGGGGACACTGAAGCTTTCTTT.

This clonotype came up a few times. The CDR3 DNA is TGTGCCAGCAGCTTAAAGGAAGCCTACGAGCAGTACTTC. Its protein product is CASSLKEAYEQYF. V gene TRBV5-4 combines with J gene TRBJ2-7; D is uncertain. V was trimmed by 2 bases and J by 2 bases, leaving 8 bases between them. CDR1 and CDR2 (germline): SGHNT, YYREEE (reference sequence). This CDR3 has 13 amino acids. The entire variable domain, with the rest obtained from reference TRBV5-4 and TRBJ2-7, is as follows: ETGVTQSPTHLIKTRGQQVTLRCSSQSGHNTVSWYQQALGQGPQFIFQYYREEENGRGNFPPRFSGLQFPNYSSELNVNALELDDSALYLCASSLKEAYEQYFGPGTRLTVT.

This clonotype turned up a few times. This sequence joins TRBV5-1 and TRBJ2-5, with D possibly called TRBD1 or TRBD2 (6 bases each). The CDR3 runs 14 residues. In germline, CDR1 is SGHRS, CDR2 YFSETQ. V gave up 7 bases and J gave up 1 base, with 14 bases separating them. CDR3 amino acids: CASRTGAGQETQYF. In DNA, the CDR3 is TGCGCCAGCCGGACGGGGGCTGGCCAAGAGACCCAGTACTTC. Filled out from reference TRBV5-1 and TRBJ2-5, the complete variable domain reads KAGVTQTPRYLIKTRGQQVTLSCSPISGHRSVSWYQQTPGQGLQFLFEYFSETQRNKGNFPGRFSGRQFSNSRSEMNVSTLELGDSALYLCASRTGAGQETQYFGPGTRLLVL.

The J gene is TRBJ2-7, the V gene TRBV5-1; 8 bases agree with TRBD2. The V gene end was trimmed by 2 bases and the J gene end by 3 bases; junction bases not matched to a gene: 13. Per the germline V gene, CDR1 is SGHRS and CDR2 is YFSETQ. The CDR3 extends over 17 amino acids. The CDR3 loop is CASSFGPGGPLIYEQYF. The CDR3 coding sequence is TGCGCCAGCAGCTTTGGTCCGGGGGGGCCTTTAATCTACGAGCAGTACTTC.

The gene calls are TRBV4-1 and TRBJ1-4; TRBD1 matches at 9 bases. This CDR3 contains 16 residues. The V gene end was trimmed by 3 bases and the J gene end by 6 bases; junction bases not matched to a gene: 8. Germline loops: CDR1 MGHRA, CDR2 YSYEKL. CDR3 DNA sequence: TGCGCCAGCAGCCAGGGACAGGGCCTTAATCATGAAAAACTGTTTTTT. This encodes CASSQGQGLNHEKLFF.

The chain uses TRBV5-1 and TRBJ1-6, with 10 bases fitting TRBD1. This CDR3 spans 14 amino acids. J lost 10 bases, V lost 3 bases, and 4 bases had no gene match. In germline, CDR1 is SGHRS, CDR2 YFSETQ. The CDR3 DNA sequence: TGCGCCAGCAGCTCTCGGACAGGGGGATCACCCCTCCACTTT. As protein: CASSSRTGGSPLHF.

This clonotype was counted between two and nine times. As DNA, the CDR3 is TGCGCCAGCAACGCCGGGGCCTTAGAAGTCGGGGAGCTGTTTTTT. Translated: CASNAGALEVGELFF. The chain is built from TRBV4-1 and TRBJ2-2; the D call may be TRBD1 or TRBD2 (5 bases each). Trimming removed 7 bases from V and 7 bases from J, with 19 bases in between. The germline V gene has CDR1 MGHRA and CDR2 YSYEKL. The CDR3 sequence is 15 residues long.

CDR3 sequence reads: CASRRQPTQYF. CDR3 in DNA: TGTGCCAGCCGACGTCAGCCTACGCAGTATTTT. The chain has TRBV2 and TRBJ2-3; D is unclear. Per germline, CDR1 SNHLY and CDR2 FYNNEI. The CDR3 totals 11 residues. Trimming removed 8 bases at V and 8 bases at J, with 11 bases between.

This clonotype has only a few counts. The V and J genes are TRBV6-1 and TRBJ1-2; TRBD1 agrees at 7 bases. Trimming removed 1 base from V and 5 bases from J; junction bases left unmatched: 7. This CDR3 region has 15 residues. CDR1 is MNHNS, CDR2 SASEGT, per germline. This CDR3 is CASSEVSQGNYGYTF. As DNA, the CDR3 is TGTGCCAGCAGTGAAGTATCACAGGGGAATTATGGCTACACCTTC.